One and the same sample provided the 4 T cell receptor beta chains below, sequenced in a study of cytomegalovirus exposure and HLA in healthy donors. TCRdb's copy holds only in-frame clones and misses some; the assay was immunoSEQ multiplex PCR. The sample includes 120,000 or so clones, 95% to 96% seen only once; the top ten take about 1.7%. Sample: PBMCs. The receptors stem from a man between 18 and 35 years old in good health and CMV-seronegative.

This chain connects TRBV6-1 to TRBJ2-3, with 7 bases aligning to TRBD2. Germline CDR1 reads MNHNS; CDR2 reads SASEGT. Trimming cost V 6 bases and J 0 bases; bases outside gene matches: 3. CDR3 length equals 14 residues. The DNA for the CDR3 is TGTGCCAGCAGCGGTAGCGGGAGCACAGATACGCAGTATTTT. It yields the protein CASSGSGSTDTQYF.

This clone occurred once. CDR3 in DNA: TGCGCCAGCGCCATGGACACAAACAATGAGCAGTTCTTC. Translated: CASAMDTNNEQFF. The gene calls are TRBV5-1 and TRBJ2-1; D perhaps matches TRBD1 (5 bases). CDR1 and CDR2 from the germline V gene are SGHRS and YFSETQ. V gave up 7 bases and J gave up 5 bases, with 13 bases separating them. This CDR3 has 13 residues.

The genes are TRBV7-6 and TRBJ2-1; D is perhaps TRBD2 (7 bases). Trimming pared 4 bases from V and 3 bases from J, leaving 22 bases between. Germline CDR1 is SGHVS and CDR2 is FNYEAQ. This CDR3 spans 18 amino acids. The CDR3 sequence is CASSSYGGLAELYNEQFF. The CDR3 nucleotides are TGTGCCAGCAGCTCCTATGGGGGGCTAGCGGAACTCTACAATGAGCAGTTCTTC. The full variable domain, completed using reference TRBV7-6 and TRBJ2-1, is GAGVSQSPRYKVTKRGQDVALRCDPISGHVSLYWYRQALGQGPEFLTYFNYEAQQDKSGLPNDRFSAERPEGSISTLTIQRTEQRDSAMYRCASSSYGGLAELYNEQFFGPGTRLTVL.

The chain joins TRBV28 to TRBJ1-4; 9 bases map to TRBD1. With 6 bases clipped from V and 6 bases from J, the junction kept 11 bases outside the gene matches. CDR1 and CDR2 (germline): MDHEN, SYDVKM. The CDR3 has 16 residues. CDR3 amino acids: CASSRPWTGEDEKLFF. For the CDR3, the DNA is TGTGCCAGCAGCCGACCCTGGACAGGGGAGGATGAAAAACTGTTTTTT.